These T cell receptor beta chains were read from a single sample in a study of technical replicates of blood from a handful of donors. Sequencing used immunoSEQ multiplex PCR; TCRdb keeps in-frame clones, though not all of them. The repertoire holds 50,000 to 70,000 clones, with approximately 88% as singletons. Sequencing was done on a sample of PBMCs. All receptors come from a human donor in good health. Some clones in this sample may be carry-over from other donors' samples. CDR3s include the opening cysteine and the closing phenylalanine or tryptophan. D genes are given only for firm matches. Rows give clone size only sometimes, using once, few, many, or a class for an expanded clone.

size: NA; D: NA; J: TRBJ2-1; V: TRBV5-4; CDR3: CASSLATSYNEQFF; DNA: TGTGCCAGCAGCTTGGCGACATCCTACAATGAGCAGTTCTTC
size: NA; D: TRBD2; J: TRBJ2-3; V: TRBV6-5; CDR3: CASSYSGLVSDTQYF; DNA: TGTGCCAGCAGTTACTCGGGACTAGTTTCAGATACGCAGTATTTT
size: NA; D: TRBD1; J: TRBJ2-7; V: TRBV7-6; CDR3: CASSLGGGKAYEQYF; DNA: TGTGCCAGCAGCTTAGGAGGGGGCAAGGCGTACGAGCAGTACTTC
size: NA; D: NA; J: TRBJ2-3; V: TRBV4-3; CDR3: CASSQAQGRTDTQYF; DNA: TGCGCCAGCAGCCAAGCCCAGGGGCGCACAGATACGCAGTATTTT
size: few; D: NA; J: TRBJ2-7; V: TRBV20-1; CDR3: CSAREEHEQYF; DNA: TGCAGTGCTAGAGAGGAGCACGAGCAGTACTTC
size: NA; D: NA; J: TRBJ1-5; V: TRBV6-5; CDR3: CASSRTPEGNQPQHF; DNA: TGTGCCAGCAGCCGTACGCCCGAGGGCAATCAGCCCCAGCATTTT
size: NA; D: NA; J: TRBJ1-2; V: TRBV30; CDR3: CAWKGQGTDGYTF; DNA: TGTGCCTGGAAGGGGCAGGGGACGGATGGCTACACCTTC
size: NA; D: TRBD1; J: TRBJ1-2; V: TRBV6-4; CDR3: CASSDSTGGGYTF; DNA: TGTGCCAGCAGTGACTCGACAGGGGGCGGCTACACCTTC
size: NA; D: NA; J: TRBJ2-3; V: TRBV5-1; CDR3: CASSPDRPGTDTQYF; DNA: TGCGCCAGCAGCCCAGACAGGCCCGGGACAGATACGCAGTATTTT
size: NA; D: TRBD1; J: TRBJ2-1; V: TRBV20-1; CDR3: CSADRGNEQFF; DNA: TGCAGTGCCGACAGGGGAAATGAGCAGTTCTTC
size: NA; D: TRBD1; J: TRBJ2-3; V: TRBV9; CDR3: CASSVGQASTDTQYF; DNA: TGTGCCAGCAGCGTCGGACAGGCCAGCACAGATACGCAGTATTTT
size: NA; D: NA; J: TRBJ1-2; V: TRBV18; CDR3: CASSPQQGPYGYTF; DNA: TGTGCCAGCTCACCACAGCAGGGCCCGTATGGCTACACCTTC
size: NA; D: NA; J: TRBJ2-2; V: TRBV4-3; CDR3: CASSQDWQGRRAGELFF; DNA: TGCGCCAGCAGCCAAGATTGGCAGGGTCGACGGGCCGGGGAGCTGTTTTTT
size: NA; D: NA; J: TRBJ1-2; V: TRBV9; CDR3: CASSVDTDYGYTF; DNA: TGTGCCAGCAGCGTAGATACAGATTATGGCTACACCTTC
size: NA; D: NA; J: TRBJ1-2; V: TRBV5-8; CDR3: CASSLQVYLGYTF; DNA: TGTGCCAGCAGCTTACAGGTTTATCTTGGCTACACCTTC
size: few; D: TRBD2; J: TRBJ2-2; V: TRBV7-3; CDR3: CASSFSSGGQGGELFF; DNA: TGTGCCAGCAGCTTTTCCTCGGGGGGGCAAGGCGGGGAGCTGTTTTTT
size: NA; D: NA; J: TRBJ2-2; V: TRBV30; CDR3: CACPPSQGTGELFF; DNA: TGTGCCTGCCCCCCCTCCCAGGGAACCGGGGAGCTGTTTTTT
size: NA; D: NA; J: TRBJ1-5; V: TRBV19; CDR3: CASSSPGQLGNQPQHF; DNA: TGTGCCAGTAGTAGCCCCGGACAGCTGGGCAATCAGCCCCAGCATTTT
size: NA; D: TRBD2; J: TRBJ2-7; V: TRBV13; CDR3: CASIRAGGPNEQYF; DNA: TGTGCCAGCATCAGAGCGGGAGGGCCGAACGAGCAGTACTTC
size: NA; D: TRBD2; J: TRBJ2-2; V: TRBV11-3; CDR3: CASSFNSGAGELFF; DNA: TGTGCCAGCAGCTTTAATAGCGGGGCCGGGGAGCTGTTTTTT
size: NA; D: NA; J: TRBJ2-1; V: TRBV15; CDR3: CATSRDSGHPYNEQFF; DNA: TGTGCCACCAGCAGAGATTCGGGACACCCCTACAATGAGCAGTTCTTC
size: NA; D: TRBD1; J: TRBJ2-7; V: TRBV5-1; CDR3: CASSFGQGPYEQYF; DNA: TGCGCCAGCAGCTTTGGACAGGGACCCTACGAGCAGTACTTC
size: NA; D: TRBD2; J: TRBJ2-1; V: TRBV2; CDR3: CASSYQAGAYNEQFF; DNA: TGTGCCAGCAGTTATCAAGCGGGGGCCTACAATGAGCAGTTCTTC
size: NA; D: NA; J: TRBJ2-3; V: TRBV27; CDR3: CASSLTVGTDTQYF; DNA: TGTGCCAGCAGTTTAACGGTGGGCACAGATACGCAGTATTTT
size: NA; D: TRBD1; J: TRBJ2-7; V: TRBV5-1; CDR3: CASRRMTGGEQYF; DNA: TGCGCCAGCAGACGGATGACAGGGGGCGAGCAGTACTTC
size: NA; D: NA; J: TRBJ1-1; V: TRBV10-3; CDR3: CAISGQGGSEAFF; DNA: TGTGCCATCAGTGGGCAGGGAGGGAGTGAAGCTTTCTTT
size: NA; D: NA; J: TRBJ2-1; V: TRBV5-1; CDR3: CASSLDQEVDNEQFF; DNA: TGCGCCAGCAGCTTGGACCAGGAGGTGGACAATGAGCAGTTCTTC
size: NA; D: NA; J: TRBJ2-3; V: TRBV21-1; CDR3: CASKIASTDTQYF; DNA: TGTGCCAGTAAGATAGCTAGCACAGATACGCAGTATTTT
size: NA; D: NA; J: TRBJ2-7; V: TRBV9; CDR3: CASSVDRESPYEQYF; DNA: TGTGCCAGCAGCGTAGACAGGGAATCCCCCTACGAGCAGTACTTC
size: NA; D: NA; J: TRBJ2-5; V: TRBV5-1; CDR3: CASSLWGGTDKETQYF; DNA: TGCGCCAGCAGCTTGTGGGGCGGGACAGATAAAGAGACCCAGTACTTC
size: NA; D: NA; J: TRBJ2-7; V: TRBV6-5; CDR3: CASSKRGHTYEQYF; DNA: TGTGCCAGCAGTAAGCGGGGACACACCTACGAGCAGTACTTC
size: NA; D: TRBD1; J: TRBJ2-7; V: TRBV7-2; CDR3: CASSRPTGMGAYEQYF; DNA: TGTGCCAGCAGCCGGCCGACAGGGATGGGGGCCTACGAGCAGTACTTC
size: NA; D: TRBD1; J: TRBJ2-1; V: TRBV27; CDR3: CASSLQTGHVYNEQFF; DNA: TGTGCCAGCAGTTTACAGACAGGGCATGTCTACAATGAGCAGTTCTTC
size: once; D: TRBD1; J: TRBJ2-1; V: TRBV6-5; CDR3: CASSATGGVYNEQFF; DNA: TGTGCCAGCAGTGCGACAGGGGGTGTCTACAATGAGCAGTTCTTC
size: NA; D: TRBD2; J: TRBJ2-1; V: TRBV7-6; CDR3: CASSAQPRGASGNYNEQFF; DNA: TGTGCCAGCAGCGCTCAGCCCAGGGGGGCTAGCGGGAATTACAATGAGCAGTTCTTC
size: NA; D: TRBD1; J: TRBJ2-7; V: TRBV10-3; CDR3: CAISGQGFRQYF; DNA: TGTGCCATCAGCGGACAGGGGTTTCGGCAGTACTTC
size: NA; D: NA; J: TRBJ2-7; V: TRBV6-5; CDR3: CASSTTDPVEDEQYF; DNA: TGTGCCAGCAGTACAACCGACCCGGTCGAGGACGAGCAGTACTTC
size: few; D: TRBD2; J: TRBJ2-1; V: TRBV5-4; CDR3: CASSTSSGRAEQFF; DNA: TGTGCCAGCAGCACCTCCAGCGGGAGGGCCGAACAGTTCTTC
size: NA; D: TRBD2; J: TRBJ2-4; V: TRBV6-4; CDR3: CASSADASGGGNIQYF; DNA: TGTGCCAGCAGTGCTGACGCTAGCGGGGGCGGAAACATTCAGTACTTC
size: once; D: TRBD1; J: TRBJ2-3; V: TRBV11-2; CDR3: CASSFGTGAADTQYF; DNA: TGTGCCAGCAGCTTCGGGACAGGTGCCGCGGATACGCAGTATTTT
size: NA; D: TRBD1; J: TRBJ1-2; V: TRBV5-1; CDR3: CASSPYQGDYGYTF; DNA: TGCGCCAGCAGCCCTTACCAGGGGGACTATGGCTACACCTTC
size: few; D: TRBD1; J: TRBJ1-2; V: TRBV19; CDR3: CASRAQGAGGYTF; DNA: TGTGCCAGTAGAGCTCAGGGGGCAGGAGGCTACACCTTC
size: NA; D: NA; J: TRBJ2-7; V: TRBV6-6; CDR3: CASSTGNEQYF; DNA: TGTGCCAGCAGTACAGGGAACGAGCAGTACTTC
size: NA; D: NA; J: TRBJ1-4; V: TRBV6-5; CDR3: CASSYSGSATNEKLFF; DNA: TGTGCCAGCAGTTACTCTGGGAGTGCAACTAATGAAAAACTGTTTTTT
size: NA; D: NA; J: TRBJ2-7; V: TRBV5-8; CDR3: CASSLEGVREQYF; DNA: TGTGCCAGCAGCTTGGAGGGGGTCCGAGAGCAGTACTTC
size: NA; D: NA; J: TRBJ2-1; V: TRBV5-1; CDR3: CASSLRPSTSYNEQFF; DNA: TGCGCCAGCAGCTTGAGACCTAGCACTTCATACAATGAGCAGTTCTTC
size: NA; D: NA; J: TRBJ2-5; V: TRBV5-4; CDR3: CASSGPQETQYF; DNA: TGTGCCAGCAGCGGCCCGCAAGAGACCCAGTACTTC
size: NA; D: NA; J: TRBJ2-3; V: TRBV2; CDR3: CASRASADTQYF; DNA: TGTGCCAGCAGGGCTAGCGCAGATACGCAGTATTTT
size: NA; D: TRBD1; J: TRBJ1-1; V: TRBV5-1; CDR3: CASSTGTGMNTEAFF; DNA: TGCGCCAGCAGCACCGGGACAGGGATGAACACTGAAGCTTTCTTT
size: NA; D: NA; J: TRBJ2-7; V: TRBV29-1; CDR3: CSVEFSYEQYF; DNA: TGCAGCGTTGAATTCAGTTACGAGCAGTACTTC
size: NA; D: NA; J: TRBJ2-7; V: TRBV4-3; CDR3: CASSQSRGTYEQYF; DNA: TGCGCCAGCAGCCAGTCTCGGGGGACCTACGAGCAGTACTTC
size: once; D: NA; J: TRBJ1-4; V: TRBV5-1; CDR3: CASSSGSGSKEKLFF; DNA: TGCGCCAGCAGCTCCGGATCGGGGTCGAAAGAAAAACTGTTTTTT
size: NA; D: NA; J: TRBJ2-7; V: TRBV18; CDR3: CASSPQEGFYEQYF; DNA: TGTGCCAGCTCACCGCAGGAGGGTTTCTACGAGCAGTACTTC